These 31 T cell receptor beta chains came from one sample sequenced in a study of T cell changes during pregnancy in multiple sclerosis. Sequenced by immunoSEQ multiplex PCR; TCRdb stores in-frame clones only, minus some. The table includes some 37,000 clones, roughly nine tenths detected once. The sequencing used CD4+ T cells from peripheral blood mononuclear cells, collected before pregnancy. These receptors were taken from a female donor with multiple sclerosis, enrolled in a pregnancy study.

This clone was recorded once. This chain joins TRBV5-1 and TRBJ2-2; possibly TRBD2 for D (5 bases). The CDR3 is made up of 16 amino acids. Germline CDR1 and CDR2: SGHRS and YFSETQ. Trimming took 4 bases from V and 0 from J, leaving 13 bases between them. CDR3 nucleotides: TGCGCCAGCAGCGAAATGGTCGGGGCGAACACCGGGGAGCTGTTTTTT. Encoded protein: CASSEMVGANTGELFF.

The chain recombines TRBV9 with TRBJ2-2; TRBD2 might be the D (5 bases). V lost 0 bases and J lost 2, with 8 bases in between. Germline V gives CDR1 SGDLS, CDR2 YYNGEE. The CDR3 is made up of 15 amino acids. The CDR3 spells CASSVAGKNTGELFF. Written as DNA, the CDR3 is TGTGCCAGCAGCGTAGCGGGAAAAAACACCGGGGAGCTGTTTTTT.

The chain carries TRBV7-9 and TRBJ2-1; a possible D gene is TRBD1 (7 bases). The germline V and J ends were trimmed by 2 bases and 9 bases, with 17 bases remaining between them. Germline assignment: CDR1 SEHNR and CDR2 FQNEAQ (reference sequence). The CDR3 is 15 residues long. The CDR3 loop reads CASSLWRQGGGEQFF. The CDR3 DNA sequence: TGTGCCAGCAGCTTATGGAGACAGGGAGGCGGTGAGCAGTTCTTC.

This chain connects TRBV19 to TRBJ2-1, with TRBD1 matching 8 bases. The CDR3 totals 15 residues. From germline, CDR1 is LNHDA and CDR2 SQIVND (reference sequence). Unmatched junction bases numbered 4, after V lost 4 bases and J lost 2 bases. Here the CDR3 reads CASSRGQDPYNEQFF. The CDR3 region has the DNA TGTGCCAGTAGTAGGGGACAGGATCCCTACAATGAGCAGTTCTTC.

The chain has TRBV29-1 and TRBJ1-1; 9 positions agree with TRBD1. V dropped 6 bases and J dropped 4; count of bases not matched to a gene: 6. The germline V gene has CDR1 SQVTM and CDR2 ANQGSEA. The CDR3 has 13 amino acids. CDR3: CSVGQGISTEAFF. CDR3 DNA sequence: TGCAGCGTCGGACAGGGGATTTCCACTGAAGCTTTCTTT.

The CDR3 nucleotides are TGTGCCAGCACAGGGTATACGGGCACTGAAGCTTTCTTT. Encoded protein: CASTGYTGTEAFF. The chain joins TRBV28 to TRBJ1-1; the D gene is possibly TRBD1 (5 bases). Trimming took 7 bases from V and 4 from J, leaving 13 bases between them. Germline V gene lookup returns CDR1 MDHEN and CDR2 SYDVKM. This CDR3 is built from 13 residues.

The chain employs TRBV28 and TRBJ2-2, with a weak D call TRBD1 (5 bases). Germline assignment: CDR1 MDHEN and CDR2 SYDVKM. The V and J ends lost 6 bases and 3 bases respectively, with 11 bases between them. The CDR3 runs 14 residues. CDR3: CASRAGAYTGELFF. The CDR3 bases are TGTGCCAGCAGGGCTGGGGCCTACACCGGGGAGCTGTTTTTT.

This chain joins TRBV28 and TRBJ2-5; no reliable D call. V was clipped by 2 bases and J by 2 bases, with 12 bases between them. The CDR3 spans 15 residues. CDR1 and CDR2 from the germline V gene are MDHEN and SYDVKM. This chain's CDR3 is CASSLAELKQETQYF. The CDR3 DNA reads as TGTGCCAGCAGTTTAGCGGAGCTGAAGCAAGAGACCCAGTACTTC.

This chain connects TRBV6-5 to TRBJ1-4; D perhaps matches TRBD1 (6 bases). V lost 6 bases and J 4 bases, leaving 12 bases between the germline ends. Germline V gene sequence: CDR1 MNHEY, CDR2 SVGAGI. The CDR3 is 14 residues long. For the CDR3, the DNA is TGTGCCAGCAGCAAACAGGGAAGTAATGAAAAACTGTTTTTT. Its protein product is CASSKQGSNEKLFF.

Comments on this clone: An end of the junction differs from the germline gene, which may be a read error. The chain carries TRBV6-1 and TRBJ2-1, with D possibly TRBD1 on 6 matching bases. Germline loops: CDR1 MNHNS, CDR2 SASEGT. CDR3 length: 12 residues. In DNA, the CDR3 is TGTGCCAGCAGTAAAGCCGGGACAGAGCAGTTCTTC. Translated: CASSKAGTEQFF.

The chain joins TRBV28 to TRBJ2-7; D perhaps matches TRBD1 (6 bases). This CDR3 region has 17 residues. The germline gives CDR1 MDHEN, CDR2 SYDVKM. The germline V and J ends were trimmed by 3 bases and 0 bases, with 18 bases remaining between them. The CDR3 DNA reads as TGTGCCAGCAGTTTTCATGGGATAGGGGACAACTCCTACGAGCAGTACTTC. Its protein is CASSFHGIGDNSYEQYF.

CDR3: CASSLQGATGTGELFF. CDR3 DNA: TGCGCCAGCAGCTTACAAGGCGCCACGGGGACCGGGGAGCTGTTTTTT. This rearrangement joins TRBV5-1 to TRBJ2-2, with D perhaps TRBD2 (5 bases). Per germline, CDR1 SGHRS and CDR2 YFSETQ. V dropped 2 bases and J dropped 5 bases, with 16 bases sitting between them. This CDR3 region has 16 residues.

This clone was seen once. The chain joins TRBV7-3 to TRBJ1-1, with D unclear. The ends were cut back, 8 bases at V and 0 bases at J, with 10 bases in the middle. CDR3 length: 13 residues. Germline CDR1 is SGHTA and CDR2 is FQGTGA. The CDR3 coding sequence is TGTGCCAGCCTATTAAGCCTGAACACTGAAGCTTTCTTT. It encodes CASLLSLNTEAFF. Full variable domain (remainder filled in from reference TRBV7-3 and TRBJ1-1): GAGVSQTPSNKVTEKGKYVELRCDPISGHTALYWYRQSLGQGPEFLIYFQGTGAADDSGLPNDRFFAVRPEGSVSTLKIQRTERGDSAVYLCASLLSLNTEAFFGQGTRLTVV.

This sequence joins TRBV7-2 and TRBJ2-7, with 14 positions matching TRBD2. The CDR3 is made up of 18 amino acids. Germline V gene sequence: CDR1 SGHTA, CDR2 FQGNSA. The V and J ends lost 4 bases and 4 bases, in that order; junction bases with no gene match: 12. The chain's CDR3 is CASSSYPGTSGSGYEQYF. CDR3 in DNA: TGTGCCAGCAGCTCCTATCCCGGGACTAGCGGGAGTGGGTACGAGCAGTACTTC.

CDR3 sequence reads: CASSGTATYNSPLHF. CDR3 DNA sequence: TGTGCCAGCAGCGGGACAGCTACCTATAATTCACCCCTCCACTTT. The rearrangement uses TRBV9 and TRBJ1-6; perhaps TRBD1 as D (6 bases). Germline V gene lookup returns CDR1 SGDLS and CDR2 YYNGEE. The CDR3 contains 15 residues. The V gene lost 3 bases and the J gene lost 2 bases, with 9 bases spanning the gap.

This chain uses TRBV4-2 with TRBJ1-1; no definite D call. The germline V gene has CDR1 LGHNA and CDR2 YNFKEQ. Trimming took 0 bases from V and 3 from J, leaving 5 bases between them. The CDR3 has 13 residues. The CDR3 loop is CASSQDQDTEAFF. The DNA of the CDR3 is TGTGCCAGCAGCCAAGATCAGGACACTGAAGCTTTCTTT.

V is TRBV5-1 and J is TRBJ2-1; D uncertain. Per the germline V gene, CDR1 is SGHRS and CDR2 is YFSETQ. This CDR3 comprises 16 residues. Deletions cut 2 bases from V and 1 base from J, with 13 bases between. The CDR3 DNA reads as TGCGCCAGCAGCTTTAAAGAGGTTCAGTCCTACAATGAGCAGTTCTTC. Protein product: CASSFKEVQSYNEQFF.

The chain is built from TRBV29-1 and TRBJ2-1; TRBD2 matches at 7 bases. The germline V gene encodes CDR1 SQVTM and CDR2 ANQGSEA. This CDR3 spans 15 amino acids. The ends lost 6 bases at V and 2 bases at J; junction bases unmatched: 10. DNA of the CDR3: TGCAGCGTCCTACTTGCGGGAGTCCCCTACAATGAGCAGTTCTTC. This encodes CSVLLAGVPYNEQFF.

The chain couples TRBV28 to TRBJ1-1, with D possibly being TRBD1 (5 bases). Germline values: CDR1 MDHEN, CDR2 SYDVKM. Trimming pared 5 bases from V and 10 bases from J, leaving 11 bases between. The CDR3 length is 11 residues. Here the CDR3 reads CASSVGLSAFF. CDR3 coding DNA: TGTGCCAGCAGTGTGGGACTCTCAGCTTTCTTT.

The gene calls are TRBV5-4 and TRBJ2-5; 15 bases are shared with TRBD2. The CDR3 has 17 residues. Germline V CDR1 and CDR2: SGHNT, YYREEE (reference sequence). V lost 3 bases to trimming and J lost 5 bases; unmatched junction nucleotides: 8. CDR3 amino acids: CASSSWTSGRAGETQYF. The CDR3 DNA sequence: TGTGCCAGCAGCTCCTGGACTAGCGGGAGGGCAGGGGAGACCCAGTACTTC. Full variable domain (missing parts from reference TRBV5-4 and TRBJ2-5): ETGVTQSPTHLIKTRGQQVTLRCSSQSGHNTVSWYQQALGQGPQFIFQYYREEENGRGNFPPRFSGLQFPNYSSELNVNALELDDSALYLCASSSWTSGRAGETQYFGPGTRLLVL.

The chain couples TRBV11-3 to TRBJ2-1; 10 nucleotides align to TRBD2. V gave up 5 bases and J gave up 2 bases; unmatched junction bases: 3. This CDR3 region has 15 residues. The germline V gene has CDR1 SGHNT and CDR2 YENEEA. This CDR3 reads CASSPSGGAYNEQFF. As DNA, the CDR3 is TGTGCCAGCAGCCCTAGCGGGGGTGCCTACAATGAGCAGTTCTTC.

This chain connects TRBV6-6 to TRBJ2-3, with D possibly TRBD2 on 6 matching bases. The CDR3 contains 14 residues. V was pared by 8 bases and J by 0 bases, with 12 bases between. Germline V gene lookup returns CDR1 MNHNY and CDR2 SVGAGI (reference sequence). The CDR3 sequence: CASGSSVSTDTQYF. In DNA form, the CDR3 reads TGTGCCAGCGGATCTAGCGTCAGCACAGATACGCAGTATTTT.

The chain joins TRBV19 to TRBJ2-2, with TRBD2 matching 9 bases. The CDR3 extends over 17 amino acids. V trimming: 5 bases; J trimming: 4 bases; junction bases outside the gene matches: 11. CDR1 and CDR2 from the germline V gene are LNHDA and SQIVND (reference sequence). The CDR3 spells CASSQGGRAHRTGELFF. CDR3 nucleotide sequence: TGTGCCAGTAGTCAGGGCGGGAGGGCCCATCGCACCGGGGAGCTGTTTTTT.

The chain combines TRBV29-1 with TRBJ2-5; 11 bases line up with TRBD1. The better agreement between TRBJ2-7 and the DNA end casts doubt on the J call. CDR1 is SQVTM and CDR2 is ANQGSEA in the germline V gene. The CDR3 covers 14 residues. The CDR3 coding sequence is TGCAGCGTTGAATCCGGGACAGGGGGCTACGAGCAGTACTTC. Its protein product is CSVESGTGGYEQYF.

The CDR3 protein is CASSGASPAGRNTEAFF. CDR3 nucleotide sequence: TGTGCCAGCAGTGGGGCCTCTCCCGCGGGGAGGAACACTGAAGCTTTCTTT. The chain joins TRBV2 to TRBJ1-1, with D unclear. Germline V lookup: CDR1 SNHLY, CDR2 FYNNEI. The germline V and J ends were trimmed by 4 bases and 1 base, with 19 bases remaining between them. CDR3 length equals 17 residues.

The chain employs TRBV29-1 and TRBJ2-7, with 10 bases that match TRBD2. J gave up 5 bases and V 4 bases, and 14 bases lay outside the gene matches. Looked up from germline, CDR1 is SQVTM and CDR2 is ANQGSEA. This CDR3 contains 16 residues. The CDR3 loop reads CSVVRPGLAAGNEQYF. The CDR3 coding sequence is TGCAGCGTTGTCCGACCCGGACTAGCGGCCGGGAACGAGCAGTACTTC.

This clone has only a few counts. The V and J genes are TRBV2 and TRBJ1-2; possible D gene TRBD1, 5 bases. The germline V gene has CDR1 SNHLY and CDR2 FYNNEI. The CDR3 has 15 residues. The V end was cut by 2 bases, the J end by 7 bases, with 17 bases between. CDR3 protein: CASSESRGSLGGYTF. Here the CDR3 DNA reads TGTGCCAGCAGTGAAAGTAGGGGCTCCCTTGGTGGCTACACCTTC.

The chain is built from TRBV30 and TRBJ2-3, with 16 bases matching TRBD2. This CDR3 spans 18 amino acids. With V trimmed by 1 base and J by 1 base, 5 bases remained unmatched. Germline V lookup: CDR1 GTSNPN, CDR2 SVGIG (reference sequence). The CDR3 sequence is CAWSAPGLAGGGTDTQYF. DNA for the CDR3: TGTGCCTGGAGTGCCCCGGGACTAGCGGGAGGGGGCACAGATACGCAGTATTTT.

V usage is TRBV19 and J usage is TRBJ2-3; TRBD2 aligns across 8 bases. Trimming at V came to 1 base and at J to 4 bases, leaving 4 bases not matched to a gene. CDR3 length: 15 amino acids. Per germline, CDR1 LNHDA and CDR2 SQIVND (reference sequence). This chain's CDR3 is CASSIGSGRPDTQYF. CDR3 coding DNA: TGTGCCAGTAGTATAGGAAGCGGGAGACCAGATACGCAGTATTTT.

The J gene is TRBJ1-1, the V gene TRBV10-3; possibly TRBD1 for D (5 bases). Germline values: CDR1 ENHRY, CDR2 SYGVKD. CDR3 length equals 18 residues. Trimming shortened V by 0 bases and J by 10 bases, and 27 bases separated the two germline ends. Here the CDR3 DNA reads TGTGCCATCAGTGAGTCAACCCCCCTCTCGACGCGGGGCAATAGAGCTTTCTTT. Its translation is CAISESTPLSTRGNRAFF.

This sequence joins TRBV20-1 and TRBJ2-7, with D unresolved. Germline loops: CDR1 DFQATT, CDR2 SNEGSKA (reference sequence). The CDR3 extends over 10 amino acids. V gave up 3 bases and J gave up 6 bases, with 6 bases separating them. The CDR3 nucleotides are TGCAGTGCTAGGCTATTCGAGCAGTACTTC. Its protein product is CSARLFEQYF.